This T cell receptor beta chain was obtained from a study of T-cell memory formation after mild COVID-19. As for the study in general: Largely donor-specific TCR clusters were found.

Points from the study as a whole: Researchers report contracting CD4+ clones mostly in CM and EM, with CD8+ clones in EMRA. Whereas later expanders leaned CD4+, clones contracting day 15 to 85 showed a balanced CD4/CD8 makeup. Cross-reactive memory seemingly joined, as some responding clones were found in pre-infection memory.

Regarding this clonotype: Its antigen remains unknown.

The CDR3 has 15 residues. The germline V gene encodes CDR1 SNHLY and CDR2 FYNNEI. Between the trimmed V and J ends, which lost 5 bases and 4 bases, there was a span of 14 bases. TCRdb ran MiXCR on the 5' RACE reads and lists one entry per CDR3 protein. The profile covers under 450,000 distinct CDR3 sequences, with over 13% appearing a single time and roughly 22% taken by the ten largest. This receptor was obtained from a man aged 18 to 29 who had mild COVID-19 (a few samples of this study predate the infection). Cell type and time point are not known. The chain has TRBV2 and TRBJ1-4; D call uncertain. Sequenced material: PBMCs or a T cell subset sorted from them (not recorded which). The CDR3 nucleotides are TGTGCCAGCAGTTCCTACTACTTACTTAATGAAAAACTGTTTTTT. This sequence encodes CASSSYYLLNEKLFF.